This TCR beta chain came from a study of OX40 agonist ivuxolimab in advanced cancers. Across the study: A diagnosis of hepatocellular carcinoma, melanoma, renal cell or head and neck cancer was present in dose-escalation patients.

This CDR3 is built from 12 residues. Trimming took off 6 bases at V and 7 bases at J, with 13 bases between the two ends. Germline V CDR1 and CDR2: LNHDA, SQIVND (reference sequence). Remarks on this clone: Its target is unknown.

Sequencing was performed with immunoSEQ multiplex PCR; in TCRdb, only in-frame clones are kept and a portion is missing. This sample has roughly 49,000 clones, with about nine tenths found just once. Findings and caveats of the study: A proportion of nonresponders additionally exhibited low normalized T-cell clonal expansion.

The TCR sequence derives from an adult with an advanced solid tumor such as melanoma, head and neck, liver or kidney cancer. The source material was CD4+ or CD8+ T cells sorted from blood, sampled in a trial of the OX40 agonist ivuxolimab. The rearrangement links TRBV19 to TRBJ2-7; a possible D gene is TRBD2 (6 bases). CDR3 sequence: CASRNRAGEQYF. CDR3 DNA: TGTGCCAGTAGAAACCGCGCGGGGGAGCAGTACTTC.